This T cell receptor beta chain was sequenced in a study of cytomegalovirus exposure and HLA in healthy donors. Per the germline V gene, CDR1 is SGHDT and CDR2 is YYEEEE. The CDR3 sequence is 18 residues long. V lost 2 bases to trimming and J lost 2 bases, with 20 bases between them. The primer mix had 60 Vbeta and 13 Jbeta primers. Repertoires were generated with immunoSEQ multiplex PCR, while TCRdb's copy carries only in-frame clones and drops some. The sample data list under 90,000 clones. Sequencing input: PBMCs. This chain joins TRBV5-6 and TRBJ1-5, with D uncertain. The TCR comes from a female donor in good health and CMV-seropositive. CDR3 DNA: TGTGCCAGCAGCTTACAGAAGTCGGCGAGTCAGGGCAATCAGCCCCAGCATTTT. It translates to CASSLQKSASQGNQPQHF.